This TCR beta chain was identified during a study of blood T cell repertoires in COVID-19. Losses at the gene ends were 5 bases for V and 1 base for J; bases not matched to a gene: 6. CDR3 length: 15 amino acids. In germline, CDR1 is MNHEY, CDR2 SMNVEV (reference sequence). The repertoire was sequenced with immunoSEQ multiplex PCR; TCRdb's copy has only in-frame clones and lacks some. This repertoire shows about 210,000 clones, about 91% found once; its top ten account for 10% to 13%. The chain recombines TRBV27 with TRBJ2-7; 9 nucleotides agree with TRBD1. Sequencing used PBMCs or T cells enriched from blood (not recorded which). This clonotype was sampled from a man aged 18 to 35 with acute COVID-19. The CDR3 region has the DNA TGTGCCAGCAGTAATTCCGGGACAGGGTCCTACGAGCAGTACTTC. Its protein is CASSNSGTGSYEQYF.